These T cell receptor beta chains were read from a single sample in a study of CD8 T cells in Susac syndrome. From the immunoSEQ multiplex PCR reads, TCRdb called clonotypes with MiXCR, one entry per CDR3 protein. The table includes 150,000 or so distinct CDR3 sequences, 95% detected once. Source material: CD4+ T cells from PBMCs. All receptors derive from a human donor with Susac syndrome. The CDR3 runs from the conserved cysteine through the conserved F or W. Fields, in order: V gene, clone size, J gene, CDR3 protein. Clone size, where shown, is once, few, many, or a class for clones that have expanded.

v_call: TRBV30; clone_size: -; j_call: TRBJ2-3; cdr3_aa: CAWSTGGSVDTQYF
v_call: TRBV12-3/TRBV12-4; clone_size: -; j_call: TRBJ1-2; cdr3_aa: CASSRTGQGIRGYTF
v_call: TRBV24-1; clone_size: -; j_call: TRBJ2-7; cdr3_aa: CATSESGRDEQYF
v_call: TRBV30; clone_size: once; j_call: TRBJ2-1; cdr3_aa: CAWTSGSYNEQFF
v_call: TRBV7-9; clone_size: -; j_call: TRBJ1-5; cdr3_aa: CASSLEGSNQPQHF
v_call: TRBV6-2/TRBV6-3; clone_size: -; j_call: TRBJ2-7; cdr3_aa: CASSQTSGTSYEQYF
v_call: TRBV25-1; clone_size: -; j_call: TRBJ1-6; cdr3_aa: CASSARENSPLHF
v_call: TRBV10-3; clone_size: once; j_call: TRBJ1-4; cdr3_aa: CAIRPGGTNEKLFF
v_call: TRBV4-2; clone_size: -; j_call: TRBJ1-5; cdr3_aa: CASSLDGYSNQPQHF
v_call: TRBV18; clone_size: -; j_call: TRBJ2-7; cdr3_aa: CASSTSEDTEQYF
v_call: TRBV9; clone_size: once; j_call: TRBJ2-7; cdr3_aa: CASSVEPGASYEQYF
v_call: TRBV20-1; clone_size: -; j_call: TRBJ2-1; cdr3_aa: CSARDHIGGVGEQFF
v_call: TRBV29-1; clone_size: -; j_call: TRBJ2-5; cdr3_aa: CSAVGEETQYF
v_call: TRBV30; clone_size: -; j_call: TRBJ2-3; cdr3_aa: CAWSTPIAGGGTSTDTQYF
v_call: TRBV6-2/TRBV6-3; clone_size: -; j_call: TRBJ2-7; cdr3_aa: CASSMGGNSYEQYF
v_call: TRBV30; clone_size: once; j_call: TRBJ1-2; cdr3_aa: CAWIQPGGAFGYTF
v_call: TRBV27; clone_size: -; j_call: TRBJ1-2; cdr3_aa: CASSFADRTYGYTF
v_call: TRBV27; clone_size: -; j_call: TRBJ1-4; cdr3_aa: CASSWGGAQNEKLFF
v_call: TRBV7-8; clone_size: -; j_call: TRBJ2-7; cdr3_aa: CASSGTASLTSYEQYF
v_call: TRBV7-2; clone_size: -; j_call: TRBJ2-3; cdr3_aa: CASSRSTSGGADTQYF
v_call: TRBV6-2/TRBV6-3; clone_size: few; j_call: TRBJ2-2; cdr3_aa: CASSYSGTSGASGSGELFF
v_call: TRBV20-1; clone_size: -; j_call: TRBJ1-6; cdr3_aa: CSAADRQNSPLHF
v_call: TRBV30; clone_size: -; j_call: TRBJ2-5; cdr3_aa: CAWTARVRETQYF
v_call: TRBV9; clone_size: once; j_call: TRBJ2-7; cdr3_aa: CASSRRDSPYEQYF
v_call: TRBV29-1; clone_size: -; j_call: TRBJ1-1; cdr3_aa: CSVQGGHLNTEAFF
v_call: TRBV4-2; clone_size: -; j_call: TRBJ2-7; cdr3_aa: CASSQASGTAIYEQYF
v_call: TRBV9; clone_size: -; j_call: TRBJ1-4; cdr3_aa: CASSEGAREEKLFF
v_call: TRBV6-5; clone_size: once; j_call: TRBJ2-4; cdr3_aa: CASSYVGQGRKNIQYF
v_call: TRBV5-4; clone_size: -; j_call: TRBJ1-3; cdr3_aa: CASSGRSGNTIYF
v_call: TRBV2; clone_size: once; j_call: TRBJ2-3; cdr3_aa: CASGEAGDTQYF
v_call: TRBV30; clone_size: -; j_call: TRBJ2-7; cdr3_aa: CAWTGPLEFEQYF
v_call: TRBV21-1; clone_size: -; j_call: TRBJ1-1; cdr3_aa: CASSKERGVGYRGNTEAFF
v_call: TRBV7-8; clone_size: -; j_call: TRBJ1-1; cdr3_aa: CATRPGRANTEAFF
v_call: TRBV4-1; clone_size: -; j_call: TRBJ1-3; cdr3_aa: CASSQNPGSGNTIYF
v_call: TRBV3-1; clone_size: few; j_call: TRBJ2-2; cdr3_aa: CASSQGPNTGELFF
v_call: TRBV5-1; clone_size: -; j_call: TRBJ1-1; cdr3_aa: CASSSTARDLNTEAFF
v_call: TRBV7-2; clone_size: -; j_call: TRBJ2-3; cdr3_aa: CASSFARLGRGTDTQYF
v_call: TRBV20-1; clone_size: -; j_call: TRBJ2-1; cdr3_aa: CSVGKGRYNEQFF
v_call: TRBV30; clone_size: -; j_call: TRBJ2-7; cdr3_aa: CAWSRDRGHEQYF
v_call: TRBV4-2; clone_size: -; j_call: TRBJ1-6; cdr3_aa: CASSQDTGLNSPLHF